This T cell receptor (beta chain) comes out of a study of OX40 agonist ivuxolimab in advanced cancers. The CDR3 runs to 14 residues. Germline V lookup: CDR1 MNHEY, CDR2 SMNVEV (reference sequence). Trimming cost V 0 bases and J 2 bases, with 8 bases left between them. Notes on this clone: Its antigen remains unidentified.

The study's findings and limits: CD8+ T cells were the subset that, on average, had more expanded clones than CD4+.

Libraries were prepared by immunoSEQ multiplex PCR; TCRdb keeps only in-frame clonotypes and omits some of them. This repertoire shows about 21,000 clones, around nine tenths found once; its top ten account for around a tenth. Material: CD4+ or CD8+ T cells sorted from blood, obtained in a trial of the OX40 agonist ivuxolimab. V and J are TRBV27 and TRBJ2-7, with D perhaps TRBD1 (5 bases). The sequence came from an adult with an advanced solid tumor such as melanoma, head and neck, liver or kidney cancer. The CDR3 sequence is CASSLSAGTYEQYF. CDR3 sequence (DNA): TGTGCCAGCAGTTTATCGGCAGGGACCTACGAGCAGTACTTC.